This is a list of T cell receptor beta chains from one sample in a study of cytomegalovirus exposure and HLA in healthy donors. TCRdb's copy holds only in-frame clones and misses some; the assay was immunoSEQ multiplex PCR. The sample has 200,000 to 300,000 clones; roughly 87% are singletons. Sequenced: PBMCs. These receptors were collected from a man in his late teens or twenties in good health and CMV-seropositive. Both conserved end residues are part of each CDR3. The D gene is left open where the match is weak. Not all rows give a size; the values are once, few, many and, for expanded clones, a class.

j_call: TRBJ1-2; clone_size: NA; d_call: NA; v_call: TRBV27; cdr3_aa: CASSLRGVIGYTF; cdr3_nt: TGTGCCAGCAGTTTAAGGGGTGTGATTGGCTACACCTTC
j_call: TRBJ2-3; clone_size: NA; d_call: TRBD2; v_call: TRBV5-1; cdr3_aa: CASSPGTSGFSTDTQYF; cdr3_nt: TGCGCCAGCAGCCCAGGGACTAGCGGGTTTAGCACAGATACGCAGTATTTT
j_call: TRBJ2-1; clone_size: NA; d_call: TRBD1; v_call: TRBV19; cdr3_aa: CASTRGNEQFF; cdr3_nt: TGTGCCAGTACCAGGGGGAATGAGCAGTTCTTC
j_call: TRBJ1-3; clone_size: NA; d_call: NA; v_call: TRBV19; cdr3_aa: CASKWQGTGNTIYF; cdr3_nt: TGTGCCAGTAAATGGCAGGGAACTGGAAACACCATATATTTT
j_call: TRBJ2-3; clone_size: few; d_call: TRBD2; v_call: TRBV10-1; cdr3_aa: CASSAPSGSTDTQYF; cdr3_nt: TGCGCCAGCAGTGCTCCTAGCGGGAGTACAGATACGCAGTATTTT
j_call: TRBJ2-7; clone_size: NA; d_call: NA; v_call: TRBV11-2; cdr3_aa: CASTLGGSYEQYF; cdr3_nt: TGTGCCAGCACGCTGGGCGGGTCCTACGAGCAGTACTTC
j_call: TRBJ1-4; clone_size: once; d_call: NA; v_call: TRBV6-1; cdr3_aa: CASTPGEKLFF; cdr3_nt: TGTGCCAGCACCCCAGGGGAAAAACTGTTTTTT
j_call: TRBJ1-2; clone_size: NA; d_call: NA; v_call: TRBV30; cdr3_aa: CAWKGTAGGNYGYTF; cdr3_nt: TGTGCCTGGAAGGGCACGGCCGGGGGTAACTATGGCTACACCTTC
j_call: TRBJ2-5; clone_size: NA; d_call: TRBD2; v_call: TRBV25-1; cdr3_aa: CASSESVGTSGPEETQYF; cdr3_nt: TGTGCCAGCAGTGAATCGGTCGGGACTAGCGGGCCCGAAGAGACCCAGTACTTC
j_call: TRBJ2-7; clone_size: NA; d_call: TRBD2; v_call: TRBV10-3; cdr3_aa: CAIRTSGGYEQYF; cdr3_nt: TGTGCCATCAGGACTAGCGGGGGTTACGAGCAGTACTTC
j_call: TRBJ2-1; clone_size: NA; d_call: NA; v_call: TRBV25-1; cdr3_aa: CASSEKASGYNEQFF; cdr3_nt: TGTGCCAGCAGTGAAAAGGCGTCGGGATACAATGAGCAGTTCTTC
j_call: TRBJ1-1; clone_size: NA; d_call: NA; v_call: TRBV27; cdr3_aa: CASSLRGAAHTEAFF; cdr3_nt: TGTGCCAGCAGTTTGCGAGGGGCGGCGCACACTGAAGCTTTCTTT
j_call: TRBJ1-1; clone_size: NA; d_call: NA; v_call: TRBV5-1; cdr3_aa: CASRRDTVTEAFF; cdr3_nt: TGCGCCAGCAGACGGGACACGGTCACTGAAGCTTTCTTT
j_call: TRBJ1-5; clone_size: few; d_call: NA; v_call: TRBV10-1; cdr3_aa: CASSAIGLQPQHF; cdr3_nt: TGCGCCAGCAGTGCGATAGGGCTTCAGCCCCAGCATTTT
j_call: TRBJ2-2; clone_size: NA; d_call: NA; v_call: TRBV9; cdr3_aa: CASSVAPGPNTGELFF; cdr3_nt: TGTGCCAGCAGCGTAGCCCCGGGCCCGAACACCGGGGAGCTGTTTTTT
j_call: TRBJ2-1; clone_size: NA; d_call: NA; v_call: TRBV25-1; cdr3_aa: CASRAFGGVEQFF; cdr3_nt: TGTGCCAGCAGGGCTTTTGGCGGCGTTGAGCAGTTCTTC
j_call: TRBJ2-7; clone_size: few; d_call: TRBD1; v_call: TRBV7-2; cdr3_aa: CASSLVTGLEQYF; cdr3_nt: TGTGCCAGCAGCTTAGTGACAGGGCTCGAGCAGTACTTC
j_call: TRBJ2-7; clone_size: NA; d_call: TRBD1; v_call: TRBV9; cdr3_aa: CASSVGQGHEQYF; cdr3_nt: TGTGCCAGCAGCGTAGGACAGGGCCACGAGCAGTACTTC
j_call: TRBJ2-2; clone_size: NA; d_call: NA; v_call: TRBV30; cdr3_aa: CAWSGLVGTGELFF; cdr3_nt: TGTGCCTGGAGTGGTCTAGTTGGAACCGGGGAGCTGTTTTTT
j_call: TRBJ2-1; clone_size: NA; d_call: TRBD2; v_call: TRBV27; cdr3_aa: CAVRLAGGEQFF; cdr3_nt: TGTGCCGTACGACTAGCGGGAGGAGAGCAGTTCTTC
j_call: TRBJ2-7; clone_size: NA; d_call: TRBD2; v_call: TRBV29-1; cdr3_aa: CSVVAGGTPYEQYF; cdr3_nt: TGCAGCGTAGTAGCGGGAGGGACCCCCTACGAGCAGTACTTC
j_call: TRBJ1-1; clone_size: NA; d_call: TRBD1; v_call: TRBV18; cdr3_aa: CASSPRTGRTEAFF; cdr3_nt: TGTGCCAGCTCACCAAGGACAGGGCGCACTGAAGCTTTCTTT
j_call: TRBJ2-2; clone_size: NA; d_call: TRBD2; v_call: TRBV10-3; cdr3_aa: CAIGTSSGGELFF; cdr3_nt: TGTGCCATCGGGACTAGCTCGGGCGGGGAGCTGTTTTTT
j_call: TRBJ2-5; clone_size: NA; d_call: NA; v_call: TRBV5-1; cdr3_aa: CASSSGTSQETQYF; cdr3_nt: TGCGCCAGCAGCTCCGGGACTTCCCAAGAGACCCAGTACTTC
j_call: TRBJ2-3; clone_size: NA; d_call: NA; v_call: TRBV27; cdr3_aa: CASCPVPRFSTDTQYF; cdr3_nt: TGTGCCAGCTGCCCCGTCCCCCGGTTTAGCACAGATACGCAGTATTTT
j_call: TRBJ2-7; clone_size: NA; d_call: NA; v_call: TRBV10-3; cdr3_aa: CAPGGEQYF; cdr3_nt: TGTGCCCCCGGTGGCGAGCAGTACTTC